The 15 T cell receptor beta chains below all came from one sample that was sequenced in a study of T cells after yellow fever vaccination. From the 5' RACE reads, TCRdb called clonotypes with MiXCR, one entry per CDR3 protein. Of around 100,000 distinct CDR3 sequences in the sample, 8.4% were seen once. The sample here was CD8+ T cells sorted from PBMCs, taken 45 days after the yellow fever booster vaccination. Receptors originate from a man under 40 who received the YFV17D yellow fever vaccine.

This clonotype is labeled medium-sized. V gene TRBV20-1 combines with J gene TRBJ2-1; TRBD2 agrees at 8 bases. Germline lookup yields CDR1 DFQATT and CDR2 SNEGSKA (reference sequence). The CDR3 is made up of 15 amino acids. Trimming took 6 bases from V and 5 from J; bases not matched to a gene: 12. The CDR3 here is CSATMGREDHNEQFF. The CDR3 bases are TGCAGTGCAACCATGGGGCGGGAGGACCACAATGAGCAGTTCTTC.

The table lists this clonotype with many counts. The chain uses TRBV27 and TRBJ2-3, with D perhaps given as TRBD1 or TRBD2 (5 bases each). The CDR3 is 14 residues long. The ends were cut back, 2 bases at V and 5 bases at J, with 11 bases in the middle. The germline CDR1 and CDR2 sequences are MNHEY and SMNVEV (reference sequence). The CDR3 region is CASSLMGVGDTQYF. As DNA, the CDR3 is TGTGCCAGCAGTTTAATGGGGGTGGGAGATACGCAGTATTTT.

This clonotype was picked up many times. The chain links TRBV20-1 to TRBJ2-2, with 9 positions matching TRBD1. This CDR3 comprises 15 residues. Germline trimming cut 5 bases from V and 3 bases from J; bases unmatched to any gene: 7. Germline values: CDR1 DFQATT, CDR2 SNEGSKA (reference sequence). The CDR3 region has the DNA TGCAGTGCTGACACCGGGACAGGGTACACCGGGGAGCTGTTTTTT. It translates to CSADTGTGYTGELFF.

This clonotype was recorded many times. The chain uses TRBV20-1 and TRBJ2-3; 7 bases map to TRBD2. V dropped 2 bases and J dropped 4; count of bases not matched to a gene: 6. Germline V gives CDR1 DFQATT, CDR2 SNEGSKA (reference sequence). The CDR3 loop spans 14 amino acids. CDR3 coding DNA: TGCAGTGCTAGAATGCGGGAGTGGTCAGATACGCAGTATTTT. Translation gives CSARMREWSDTQYF.

This clonotype was detected ten times or more. The V and J genes are TRBV5-6 and TRBJ2-1, with D possibly matching TRBD1 (6 bases). CDR1 and CDR2 (germline): SGHDT, YYEEEE. This CDR3 is 13 amino acids long. V shed 3 bases and J shed 9 bases, with 13 bases lying between them. CDR3 nucleotide sequence: TGTGCCAGCAGCTCCAGGGGTGGAGGTGAGCAGTTCTTC. Its protein product is CASSSRGGGEQFF.

The sample holds many counts of this clonotype. The chain couples TRBV5-1 to TRBJ1-4; no clear D gene. The CDR3 spans 16 residues. Germline loops: CDR1 SGHRS, CDR2 YFSETQ. Trimming removed 0 bases from V and 7 bases from J, with 16 bases in between. The CDR3 nucleotides read TGCGCCAGCAGCTTGGCCGAACTTGCGGATGGTGAAAAACTGTTTTTT. The encoded protein is CASSLAELADGEKLFF.

This clonotype was counted ten times or more. The rearrangement uses TRBV12-3 or TRBV12-4 and TRBJ2-1; D is unclear. The ends were cut back, 8 bases at V and 0 bases at J, with 17 bases in the middle. The CDR3 runs 16 residues. The CDR3 protein is CASAGVGEHSYNEQFF. In DNA, the CDR3 is TGTGCCAGCGCAGGAGTCGGAGAACACTCCTACAATGAGCAGTTCTTC.

This clonotype appeared many times. The J gene is TRBJ2-5, the V gene TRBV5-5; 7 positions agree with TRBD2. With 5 bases clipped from V and 2 bases from J, the junction kept 9 bases outside the gene matches. The CDR3 spans 15 residues. From germline, CDR1 is SGHKS and CDR2 YYEKEE (reference sequence). The CDR3 region is CASRRSPSGQETQYF. DNA of the CDR3: TGTGCCAGCAGACGTAGTCCTAGCGGACAAGAGACCCAGTACTTC.

This clonotype was counted many times. This chain connects TRBV4-3 to TRBJ1-3; 10 bases line up with TRBD1. After removal of 4 bases from V and 0 bases from J, the junction contained 3 bases not matched to a gene. Germline assignment: CDR1 LGHNA and CDR2 YSLEER. The CDR3 runs to 16 residues. CDR3 DNA sequence: TGCGCCAGCAGCCGTTGGACAGGGGGCTCTGGAAACACCATATATTTT. Amino acid sequence: CASSRWTGGSGNTIYF.

Comment on this clonotype: A much bigger clone sits one base away, suggesting this may be a read error. The chain combines TRBV9 with TRBJ2-7; no definite D call. Germline V CDR1 and CDR2: SGDLS, YYNGEE. This CDR3 spans 14 amino acids. Trimming removed 4 bases from V and 7 bases from J, with 18 bases in between. The CDR3 protein is CASSTGTDAREQYF. CDR3 sequence (DNA): TGTGCCAGCAGCACGGGTACGGACGCCCGGGAGCAGTACTTC. Full variable domain (remainder filled in from reference TRBV9 and TRBJ2-7): DSGVTQTPKHLITATGQRVTLRCSPRSGDLSVYWYQQSLDQGLQFLIQYYNGEERAKGNILERFSAQQFPDLHSELNLSSLELGDSALYFCASSTGTDAREQYFGPGTRLTVT.

A note on this clonotype: Since a much larger clone is just one base distant, this may be a read error. V usage is TRBV12-3 or TRBV12-4 and J usage is TRBJ1-1; D remains unclear. The CDR3 loop spans 15 amino acids. V dropped 9 bases and J dropped 3 bases, with 20 bases sitting between them. The CDR3: CARSSRGSLDTEAFF. CDR3 DNA: TGTGCCAGGTCGTCTCGCGGATCGTTAGACACTGAAGCTTTCTTT.

The sample holds many counts of this clonotype. The chain combines TRBV20-1 with TRBJ2-7; D unresolved. Trimming stripped 0 bases from V and 0 bases from J, with 15 bases between. This CDR3 contains 16 residues. Germline V CDR1 and CDR2: DFQATT, SNEGSKA (reference sequence). For the CDR3, the DNA is TGCAGTGCTAGAGATAGGGCCATAACAGTCTCCTACGAGCAGTACTTC. Amino acid sequence: CSARDRAITVSYEQYF.

This clonotype has at least ten counts. This chain links TRBV5-1 with TRBJ1-4; no clear D gene. The CDR3 is 13 amino acids. Germline CDR1 SGHRS, CDR2 YFSETQ. Trimming cost V 5 bases and J 8 bases, with 13 bases left between them. CDR3: CASRPRGGEKLFF. The CDR3, as DNA: TGCGCCAGCAGGCCACGTGGTGGCGAAAAACTGTTTTTT.

This clonotype was seen at least ten times. The genes are TRBV4-3 and TRBJ2-4; 7 bases are a match to TRBD1. This CDR3 spans 15 amino acids. Germline V gives CDR1 LGHNA, CDR2 YSLEER. Losses at the gene ends were 2 bases for V and 8 bases for J; bases not matched to a gene: 9. For the CDR3, the DNA is TGCGCCAGCAGCCAACTGACAGGGAAAGGATACATTCAGTACTTC. It is translated as CASSQLTGKGYIQYF.

This clonotype was seen many times. The chain has TRBV29-1 and TRBJ2-1; D unresolved. V lost 4 bases and J 6 bases, leaving 4 bases between the germline ends. This CDR3 has 10 amino acids. Germline CDR1 SQVTM, CDR2 ANQGSEA. The CDR3 loop is CSVVTNEQFF. The CDR3 DNA sequence: TGCAGCGTTGTAACCAATGAGCAGTTCTTC.